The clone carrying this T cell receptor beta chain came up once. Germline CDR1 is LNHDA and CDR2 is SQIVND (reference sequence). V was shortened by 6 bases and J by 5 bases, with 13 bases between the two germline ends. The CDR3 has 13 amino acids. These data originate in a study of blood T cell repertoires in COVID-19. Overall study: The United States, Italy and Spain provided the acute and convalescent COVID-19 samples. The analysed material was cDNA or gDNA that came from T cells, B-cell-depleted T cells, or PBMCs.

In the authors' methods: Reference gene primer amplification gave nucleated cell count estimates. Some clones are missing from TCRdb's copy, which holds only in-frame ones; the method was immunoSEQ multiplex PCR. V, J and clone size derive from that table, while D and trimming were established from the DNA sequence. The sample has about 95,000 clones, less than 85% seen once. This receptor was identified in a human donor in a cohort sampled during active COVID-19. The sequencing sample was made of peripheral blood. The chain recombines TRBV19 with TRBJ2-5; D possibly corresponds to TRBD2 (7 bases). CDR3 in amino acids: CASSGGPFETQYF. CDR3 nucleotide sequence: TGTGCCAGTAGCGGGGGGCCGTTTGAGACCCAGTACTTC.